A single sample is the source of the 13 T cell receptor beta chains below, sequenced in a study of blood T cell repertoires in COVID-19. TCRdb keeps only in-frame clones here, not all; method: immunoSEQ multiplex PCR. The repertoire holds about 370,000 clones, around nine tenths seen once, with around 1.7% in the top ten. The sequenced sample consisted of PBMCs or T cells enriched from blood (not recorded which). Source of these receptors: a young woman who had recovered from COVID-19.

The V call is TRBV4-2, the J call TRBJ2-1, with TRBD1 identical over 10 bases. The V and J ends lost 5 bases and 6 bases, in that order; junction bases with no gene match: 7. CDR3 length: 15 amino acids. From germline, CDR1 is LGHNA and CDR2 YNFKEQ. Here the CDR3 reads CASSIRDRGSNEQFF. The CDR3 coding sequence is TGTGCCAGCAGCATTCGGGACAGGGGTTCCAATGAGCAGTTCTTC.

The chain recombines TRBV24-1 with TRBJ2-3, with 8 bases fitting TRBD2. The CDR3 is 17 amino acids. With V trimmed by 0 bases and J by 1 base, 5 bases remained unmatched. The germline V gene has CDR1 KGHDR and CDR2 SFDVKD. DNA for the CDR3: TGTGCCACCAGTGATTTGCAGCGGGAGAAGGGCACAGATACGCAGTATTTT. It encodes CATSDLQREKGTDTQYF.

The chain carries TRBV28 and TRBJ2-2; D remains unclear. CDR1 MDHEN and CDR2 SYDVKM come from the germline V gene. Trimming removed 5 bases at V and 2 bases at J, with 6 bases between. This CDR3 region has 13 residues. CDR3 DNA sequence: TGTGCCAGCAGTAATATCAACACCGGGGAGCTGTTTTTT. Amino acid sequence: CASSNINTGELFF.

The chain has TRBV27 and TRBJ1-5; no firm D call. CDR3 length: 18 amino acids. Trimming took 2 bases from V and 0 from J, leaving 17 bases between them. Germline lookup yields CDR1 MNHEY and CDR2 SMNVEV (reference sequence). The CDR3 region has the DNA TGTGCCAGCAGTTTAGCCCGACAAGGAGGTTATAGCAATCAGCCCCAGCATTTT. Protein sequence: CASSLARQGGYSNQPQHF.

The chain joins TRBV19 to TRBJ1-1; possibly TRBD1 for D (5 bases). V lost 4 bases to trimming and J lost 0 bases, with 21 bases between them. The V gene's germline CDR1 is LNHDA and CDR2 SQIVND (reference sequence). There are 18 residues in the CDR3. The CDR3 nucleotides read TGTGCCAGTAGTACGACCCGGGGGATAGAGCTACTGAACACTGAAGCTTTCTTT. Translation gives CASSTTRGIELLNTEAFF.

Here the CDR3 DNA reads TGTGCCATCAAATCGTCCTCTAGCGGGTTCATATCCTACAATGAGCAGTTCTTC. Encoded protein: CAIKSSSSGFISYNEQFF. The chain links TRBV10-3 to TRBJ2-1; 8 nucleotides line up with TRBD2. The CDR3 is 18 amino acids. From germline, CDR1 is ENHRY and CDR2 SYGVKD. Trimming at V came to 7 bases and at J to 1 base, leaving 15 bases not matched to a gene.

The chain employs TRBV14 and TRBJ2-5; 14 nucleotides line up with TRBD2. Germline-derived CDR1 and CDR2 are SGHDN and FVKESK. This CDR3 comprises 15 residues. Germline trimming cut 5 bases from V and 5 bases from J; bases unmatched to any gene: 4. The CDR3 region is CASSSGLAGVETQYF. DNA for the CDR3: TGTGCCAGCAGCTCGGGACTAGCGGGAGTGGAGACCCAGTACTTC.

The V call is TRBV2, the J call TRBJ1-6; D is perhaps TRBD1 (5 bases). CDR3 length equals 14 residues. Germline values: CDR1 SNHLY, CDR2 FYNNEI. The V gene lost 5 bases and the J gene lost 10 bases, with 15 bases spanning the gap. The CDR3 DNA reads as TGTGCCAGCAGTCTTAGGCAGGGATCCTCACCCCTCCACTTT. This codes for CASSLRQGSSPLHF. The whole variable domain, filled in from reference TRBV2 and TRBJ1-6, reads EPEVTQTPSHQVTQMGQEVILRCVPISNHLYFYWYRQILGQKVEFLVSFYNNEISEKSEIFDDQFSVERPDGSNFTLKIRSTKLEDSAMYFCASSLRQGSSPLHFGNGTRLTVT.

The J gene is TRBJ1-2, the V gene TRBV12-3 or TRBV12-4; D is possibly TRBD1 (6 bases). The CDR3 totals 12 residues. The V and J ends lost 6 bases and 6 bases respectively, with 11 bases between them. The CDR3 sequence is CASSSGENGYTF. The CDR3 bases are TGTGCCAGCAGCTCAGGGGAAAATGGCTACACCTTC.

The CDR3 loop is CASSGSGTNYGYTF. CDR3 bases: TGTGCCAGCAGCGGGTCAGGAACTAACTATGGCTACACCTTC. The rearrangement links TRBV5-5 to TRBJ1-2; D uncertain. Trimming left V 4 bases short and J 0 bases short, with 10 bases between. CDR1 SGHKS and CDR2 YYEKEE come from the germline V gene (reference sequence). CDR3 length equals 14 residues.

The chain uses TRBV27 and TRBJ2-5; 8 bases line up with TRBD2. This CDR3 contains 14 residues. The trim removed 5 bases at V and 1 base at J, leaving 3 bases unmatched. Germline assignment: CDR1 MNHEY and CDR2 SMNVEV (reference sequence). The CDR3 sequence: CASSPGTSQETQYF. In DNA, the CDR3 is TGTGCCAGCAGTCCCGGGACTAGCCAAGAGACCCAGTACTTC.

The rearrangement uses TRBV5-1 and TRBJ1-1; weak D call: TRBD1 (5 bases). The CDR3 runs to 14 residues. Germline assignment: CDR1 SGHRS and CDR2 YFSETQ. V was clipped by 1 base and J by 1 base, with 8 bases between them. CDR3: CASSLSRGNTEAFF. As DNA, the CDR3 is TGCGCCAGCAGCTTGTCTAGGGGGAACACTGAAGCTTTCTTT.

This clone was detected a few times. The rearrangement uses TRBV27 and TRBJ1-1, with 8 bases aligning to TRBD1. V shed 7 bases, J shed 4 bases, and the junction held 20 bases outside the gene matches. This CDR3 is built from 18 residues. In germline, CDR1 is MNHEY, CDR2 SMNVEV (reference sequence). CDR3 sequence: CASISHARQGRLGTEAFF. The CDR3 region has the DNA TGTGCCAGCATTTCCCATGCTAGACAGGGGCGGTTGGGCACTGAAGCTTTCTTT.